Below, 31 T cell receptor beta chains from the same sample are listed, as sequenced in a study of blood T cell repertoires in COVID-19. Generated by immunoSEQ multiplex PCR, the TCRdb table keeps only in-frame clones and is missing some. The sample lists 200,000 or so clones, approximately 91% seen once, with 15% to 20% in the top ten. The sequenced material came from peripheral blood. The receptors derive from a man aged 45-65 years with COVID-19, enrolled during active disease.

Only one count was recorded for this clone. The chain uses TRBV3-1 (or the pseudogene TRBV3-2) and TRBJ2-7, with a tentative D call TRBD2 (5 bases). This CDR3 is 16 amino acids long. CDR1 and CDR2 from the germline V gene are LGHDT and YNNKEL (reference sequence). Trimming cost V 1 base and J 3 bases, with 16 bases left between them. The CDR3 reads CASSQGGGVPIYEQYF. The CDR3 nucleotides are TGTGCCAGCAGCCAAGGAGGAGGTGTCCCGATCTACGAGCAGTACTTC.

This chain joins TRBV29-1 and TRBJ1-2; no reliable D call. V lost 3 bases to trimming and J lost 4 bases, with 12 bases between them. CDR1 SQVTM and CDR2 ANQGSEA come from the germline V gene. CDR3 length: 13 amino acids. CDR3 DNA: TGCAGCGTTGATCCCGGGGTCGCCTATGGCTACACCTTC. Its protein product is CSVDPGVAYGYTF.

This clone is a singleton in its sample. The chain couples TRBV2 to TRBJ2-3, with 11 bases identical to TRBD2. V trimming: 9 bases; J trimming: 1 base; junction bases outside the gene matches: 3. This CDR3 comprises 14 residues. Germline V gives CDR1 SNHLY, CDR2 FYNNEI. The DNA for the CDR3 is TGTGCCAGAGGACTAGCGGGTCGCACAGATACGCAGTATTTT. As protein: CARGLAGRTDTQYF.

This clone was seen more than once but under ten times. The rearrangement uses TRBV7-2 and TRBJ2-7, with D possibly matching TRBD2 (6 bases). The germline CDR1 and CDR2 sequences are SGHTA and FQGNSA. Between the trimmed V and J ends, which lost 5 bases and 0 bases, there was a span of 17 bases. The CDR3 has 16 residues. The CDR3 here is CASSLGTGLPSYEQYF. CDR3 DNA: TGTGCCAGCAGCCTCGGGACTGGACTGCCCTCCTACGAGCAGTACTTC.

CDR3 region: CAWGLSGANVLTF. CDR3 nucleotides: TGTGCCTGGGGCCTCTCTGGGGCCAACGTCCTGACTTTC. The V gene is TRBV30, the J gene TRBJ2-6; D uncertain. Deletions cut 5 bases from V and 0 bases from J, with 5 bases between. CDR1 and CDR2 (germline): GTSNPN, SVGIG (reference sequence). The CDR3 is 13 residues long.

The chain employs TRBV2 and TRBJ2-7; unclear D gene. CDR1 is SNHLY and CDR2 is FYNNEI in the germline V gene. This CDR3 region has 13 residues. Trimming took off 2 bases at V and 6 bases at J, with 11 bases between the two ends. CDR3 DNA: TGTGCCAGCAGTGAACAGAATAGAGGCGAGCAGTACTTC. It translates to CASSEQNRGEQYF.

V is TRBV2 and J is TRBJ2-6; 7 bases agree with TRBD1. From germline, CDR1 is SNHLY and CDR2 FYNNEI. This CDR3 region has 16 residues. V lost 4 bases to trimming and J lost 11 bases; unmatched junction nucleotides: 14. In DNA, the CDR3 is TGTGCCAGCAGTGTGAACCATTCAGGGACAGACGACGTCCTGACTTTC. This translates into CASSVNHSGTDDVLTF.

The genes are TRBV7-3 and TRBJ2-7; weak D call: TRBD1 (7 bases). Deletions cut 5 bases from V and 0 bases from J, with 14 bases between. Germline V gene sequence: CDR1 SGHTA, CDR2 FQGTGA. The CDR3 length is 15 residues. This CDR3 is CASSLQGGSSYEQYF. In DNA form, the CDR3 reads TGTGCCAGCAGCCTGCAGGGGGGTAGCTCCTACGAGCAGTACTTC.

The chain combines TRBV4-1 with TRBJ2-7; 11 nucleotides agree with TRBD2. V dropped 4 bases and J dropped 7; count of bases not matched to a gene: 6. Per germline, CDR1 MGHRA and CDR2 YSYEKL. This CDR3 has 14 amino acids. CDR3 DNA: TGCGCCAGCAGCCCACTAGCGGGAGTGCGGGAGCAGTACTTC. Translated: CASSPLAGVREQYF.

In this sample, this clone turned up once. The CDR3 DNA reads as TGTGCCACCATTCCACAGTGGGACAGGGAGTATAGCAATCAGCCCCAGCATTTT. Its protein product is CATIPQWDREYSNQPQHF. The chain employs TRBV24-1 and TRBJ1-5, with 9 positions matching TRBD1. The CDR3 extends over 18 amino acids. Germline V gives CDR1 KGHDR, CDR2 SFDVKD. With 8 bases clipped from V and 0 bases from J, the junction kept 13 bases outside the gene matches.

The chain employs TRBV6-2 or TRBV6-3 and TRBJ1-5; 7 bases map to TRBD1. Germline trimming cut 5 bases from V and 2 bases from J; bases unmatched to any gene: 3. Germline loops: CDR1 MNHEY, CDR2 SVGEGT. The CDR3 length is 14 residues. CDR3 residues: CASSRQGGNQPQHF. CDR3 in DNA: TGTGCCAGCAGTAGACAGGGAGGCAATCAGCCCCAGCATTTT.

This clone was detected once. CDR3 region: CASSLMHLAGSYEQYF. The CDR3 DNA reads as TGTGCCAGCAGCCTAATGCACCTAGCGGGGTCCTACGAGCAGTACTTC. The chain joins TRBV7-6 to TRBJ2-7; 9 bases map to TRBD2. J was trimmed by 1 base and V by 5 bases; bases with no gene match: 9. The germline V gene has CDR1 SGHVS and CDR2 FNYEAQ. This CDR3 contains 16 residues.

The genes are TRBV11-2 and TRBJ2-1; TRBD2 aligns across 7 bases. V was clipped by 7 bases and J by 4 bases; unmatched bases: 13. The length of the CDR3 is 16 residues. Per germline, CDR1 SGHAT and CDR2 FQNNGV. CDR3 bases: TGTGCCAGCACCCCCCCGGTAGCGGGCATGTACAATGAGCAGTTCTTC. The encoded protein is CASTPPVAGMYNEQFF.

The CDR3 is CAISGNDRGVRTQYF. The CDR3 DNA reads TGTGCCATCAGTGGGAACGACAGGGGGGTACGGACGCAGTATTTT. The rearrangement joins TRBV10-3 to TRBJ2-3; 9 bases map to TRBD1. J was trimmed by 9 bases and V by 4 bases; bases with no gene match: 11. The CDR3 has 15 residues. Germline assignment: CDR1 ENHRY and CDR2 SYGVKD.

The gene calls are TRBV5-1 and TRBJ2-7; D perhaps matches TRBD2 (6 bases). Germline V gives CDR1 SGHRS, CDR2 YFSETQ. The CDR3 length is 15 residues. Between the trimmed V and J ends, which lost 4 bases and 6 bases, there was a span of 20 bases. This CDR3 reads CASSRIRAGGVEQYF. The CDR3 DNA reads TGCGCCAGCAGCCGGATACGAGCAGGCGGGGTCGAGCAGTACTTC.

V is TRBV7-9 and J is TRBJ2-2, with TRBD1 matching 9 bases. V trimming: 1 base; J trimming: 4 bases; junction bases outside the gene matches: 1. Germline values: CDR1 SEHNR, CDR2 FQNEAQ (reference sequence). This CDR3 is 15 amino acids long. The CDR3 protein is CASSLEDRGTGELFF. DNA of the CDR3: TGTGCCAGCAGCTTAGAGGACAGGGGCACCGGGGAGCTGTTTTTT.

As for this clone: The junction and the germline gene differ at one end; a read error may be behind it. Distinct nucleotide sequences in the sample also encode this CDR3. The rearrangement joins TRBV5-4 to TRBJ1-6; D gene ambiguous. The CDR3 sequence is 14 residues long. Germline lookup yields CDR1 SGHNT and CDR2 YYREEE (reference sequence). Here the CDR3 DNA reads TGTGCCAGTAGCTTGGACCAGTCAAATTCACCCCTCCACTTT. Translating it yields CASSLDQSNSPLHF. The entire variable domain, with the rest obtained from reference TRBV5-4 and TRBJ1-6, is as follows: ETGVTQSPTHLIKTRGQQVTLRCSSQSGHNTVSWYQQALGQGPQFIFQYYREEENGRGNFPPRFSGLQFPNYSSELNVNALELDDSALYLCASSLDQSNSPLHFGNGTRLTVT.

The chain joins TRBV3-1 (or the pseudogene TRBV3-2) to TRBJ2-7, with 9 bases that match TRBD1. V lost 4 bases and J lost 3; bases outside the gene matches: 7. Looked up from germline, CDR1 is LGHDT and CDR2 is YNNKEL (reference sequence). The CDR3 spans 15 residues. The CDR3 DNA is TGTGCCAGCAGCCCCGGACAGGGGAGTCTCTACGAGCAGTACTTC. Encoded protein: CASSPGQGSLYEQYF.

The V and J genes are TRBV7-9 and TRBJ2-6; 11 positions agree with TRBD2. CDR1 and CDR2 from the germline V gene are SEHNR and FQNEAQ (reference sequence). V trimming: 7 bases; J trimming: 3 bases; junction bases outside the gene matches: 8. This CDR3 has 17 residues. Here the CDR3 reads CASTPLAGGGGANVLTF. The CDR3 bases are TGTGCCAGCACCCCTCTAGCGGGAGGCGGTGGGGCCAACGTCCTGACTTTC.

The CDR3 DNA reads as TGTGCCAGTAGGGGGGGTCAAGCGGCATCCTACGAGCAGTACTTC. It is translated as CASRGGQAASYEQYF. This chain connects TRBV19 to TRBJ2-7; D might be TRBD2 (6 bases). Deletions cut 6 bases from V and 1 base from J, with 16 bases between. The CDR3 runs 15 residues. Germline V gives CDR1 LNHDA, CDR2 SQIVND (reference sequence).

This sequence joins TRBV5-1 and TRBJ2-5; 8 nucleotides align to TRBD2. CDR3 size: 15 residues. The trim removed 0 bases at V and 5 bases at J, leaving 6 bases unmatched. Germline loops: CDR1 SGHRS, CDR2 YFSETQ. DNA of the CDR3: TGCGCCAGCAGCTTGGCAGCGGGAGCTAGGGAGACCCAGTACTTC. Translating it yields CASSLAAGARETQYF.

This chain connects TRBV7-2 to TRBJ1-2; tentatively, D is TRBD1 (6 bases). This CDR3 has 15 residues. Germline CDR1 reads SGHTA; CDR2 reads FQGNSA. Trimming cost V 3 bases and J 1 base, with 12 bases left between them. The CDR3 nucleotides read TGTGCCAGCAGCTTCAAAACAGGGTTTAACTATGGCTACACCTTC. This encodes CASSFKTGFNYGYTF.

The CDR3 spells CASSFYRFIDEQFF. CDR3 bases: TGTGCCAGCAGCTTTTATCGGTTTATCGATGAGCAGTTCTTC. The rearrangement links TRBV13 to TRBJ2-1; D is ambiguous. V lost 3 bases and J lost 8, with 14 bases in between. The CDR3 runs 14 residues. CDR1 and CDR2 (germline): PRHDT, FYEKMQ (reference sequence).

J is TRBJ1-5 and V is TRBV20-1; 10 positions agree with TRBD1. The germline V gene has CDR1 DFQATT and CDR2 SNEGSKA (reference sequence). This CDR3 spans 14 amino acids. The V segment lost 3 bases and the J segment 5 bases; nucleotides outside the gene matches: 4. CDR3 in DNA: TGCAGTGCTAGTTGGGGACAGGGGTATCAGCCCCAGCATTTT. It yields the protein CSASWGQGYQPQHF.

The V gene is TRBV18, the J gene TRBJ1-5; tentative D call: TRBD1 (5 bases). The CDR3 spans 12 residues. CDR1 is KGHSH and CDR2 is LQKENI in the germline V gene. The V gene lost 4 bases and the J gene lost 6 bases, with 7 bases spanning the gap. CDR3 loop: CASSQTGQPQHF. The CDR3 region has the DNA TGTGCCAGCTCACAAACAGGTCAGCCCCAGCATTTT.

This chain joins TRBV6-2 or TRBV6-3 and TRBJ2-4; 7 nucleotides align to TRBD1. There are 19 residues in the CDR3. Per germline, CDR1 MNHEY and CDR2 SVGEGT. The trim removed 2 bases at V and 0 bases at J, leaving 13 bases unmatched. The CDR3 protein is CASSYPHTGVEVAKNIQYF. CDR3 DNA: TGTGCCAGCAGTTACCCCCACACAGGGGTTGAGGTAGCCAAAAACATTCAGTACTTC.

This chain uses TRBV10-2 with TRBJ1-2; 10 nucleotides match TRBD1. With V trimmed by 3 bases and J by 1 base, 2 bases remained unmatched. The CDR3 is 15 residues long. CDR1 is WSHSY, CDR2 SAAADI, per germline. CDR3 in DNA: TGCGCCAGCAGTGATTGGACAGGGGGTAACTATGGCTACACCTTC. Protein: CASSDWTGGNYGYTF.

This sequence joins TRBV12-5 and TRBJ2-2; D possibly corresponds to TRBD1 (5 bases). Germline V gene lookup returns CDR1 LGHNT and CDR2 FRNRAP. V gave up 10 bases and J gave up 3 bases, with 9 bases separating them. This CDR3 is built from 12 residues. The CDR3 here is CATGSDTGELFF. Written as DNA, the CDR3 is TGTGCTACAGGGTCCGACACCGGGGAGCTGTTTTTT.

CDR3 sequence (DNA): TGCGCCAGCAGCCAAAATACAGCGGGCCTCAATCAGCCCCAGCATTTT. This encodes CASSQNTAGLNQPQHF. The V call is TRBV4-1, the J call TRBJ1-5; D unclear. The V end lost 2 bases, the J end lost 3 bases, and 14 bases lay between the germline ends. Germline CDR1 and CDR2: MGHRA and YSYEKL. The CDR3 covers 16 residues.

The chain uses TRBV18 and TRBJ2-3; 9 nucleotides align to TRBD2. CDR1 and CDR2 from the germline V gene are KGHSH and LQKENI. J lost 2 bases, V lost 1 base, and 4 bases had no gene match. The CDR3 is made up of 16 amino acids. CDR3 sequence: CASSPQASGVTDTQYF. CDR3 coding DNA: TGTGCCAGCTCACCACAAGCTAGCGGGGTCACAGATACGCAGTATTTT.

This clone was detected a few times. J is TRBJ2-7 and V is TRBV5-1; TRBD2 might be the D (5 bases). CDR1 SGHRS and CDR2 YFSETQ come from the germline V gene. Trimming cost V 5 bases and J 2 bases, with 17 bases left between them. The CDR3 extends over 15 amino acids. This CDR3 is CASSWGEAITYEQYF. CDR3 bases: TGCGCCAGCAGTTGGGGAGAAGCCATTACCTACGAGCAGTACTTC. The full variable domain, with the rest looked up from reference TRBV5-1 and TRBJ2-7, is KAGVTQTPRYLIKTRGQQVTLSCSPISGHRSVSWYQQTPGQGLQFLFEYFSETQRNKGNFPGRFSGRQFSNSRSEMNVSTLELGDSALYLCASSWGEAITYEQYFGPGTRLTVT.